This entry features one T cell receptor beta chain sequence. TCRdb reprocessed the 5' RACE reads and reports one entry per CDR3 protein, with no DNA. This table lists 150,000 to 180,000 distinct CDR3 sequences. This specimen belongs to a study of T cells expressing NK-cell markers. Germline V gene data show CDR1 as SGDLS and CDR2 as YYNGEE. This CDR3 comprises 15 residues. This receptor was taken from a woman aged 45 to 65 in good health. The gene calls are TRBV9 and TRBJ2-5; no DNA is available, so the TRBD1 call from TCRdb remains unchecked. The specimen was blood T cells: a sorted CD56 or NKG2C T cell subset, CD4+ or CD8+ T cells, or bulk PBMC T cells (not recorded which). Here the CDR3 reads CASSVTQDREETQYF.